This section outlines one TCR beta chain sequence together with its context. Its antigen is not identified. The CDR3 loop spans 15 amino acids. J lost 2 bases, V lost 4 bases, and 6 bases had no gene match. Per germline, CDR1 SGHAT and CDR2 FQNNGV. The entry originates in a study of molecular identifiers for immune sequencing clone quantification. Study results and caveats: Clones carrying above 20 RNA copies accounted for over 97% of effector molecules, under 1% in naive cells.

MiXCR, applied by TCRdb to the PCR reads, yields one record per CDR3 protein. This table holds 20,000 or so distinct CDR3 sequences, about a fifth found once. The sequenced material came from naive CD8+ T cells from blood, with Jurkat cell RNA spiked in. Documented subset: FACS-sorted CD8+CD4-CCR7+CD45RA+ naive T cells. This receptor was identified in a human donor in good health. Some libraries in this study had Jurkat cell RNA spiked in. The chain is built from TRBV11-2 and TRBJ2-3; TRBD1 matches at 7 bases. The CDR3 coding sequence is TGTGCCAGCAGCTCATCCGGGACAGTCACAGATACGCAGTATTTT. Translation: CASSSSGTVTDTQYF.